The rows below give T cell receptor beta chains drawn from one sample of a study of blood T cell repertoires in COVID-19. Using immunoSEQ multiplex PCR, the repertoire was profiled, and TCRdb retains in-frame clones only, with some absent. The sample shows about 310,000 clones, roughly 84% of them seen only once. Sequencing used peripheral blood. The origin of the receptors is a man aged 45-65 years with active or convalescent COVID-19. Both conserved end residues are part of each CDR3. The order of the fields is V gene, J gene, clone size, CDR3 protein. The size field is filled for only some rows; it gives once, few, many or a size class.

TRBV18	TRBJ2-1	once	CASSSNSGRGKGEQFF
TRBV7-9	TRBJ2-7	.	CASSSQLDTLPYEQYF
TRBV7-9	TRBJ2-5	.	CASSLWSSSQETQYF
TRBV7-9	TRBJ1-2	.	CASSPDRGQGYTF
TRBV24-1	TRBJ1-6	.	CAIINSPLHF
TRBV30	TRBJ1-2	.	CAWSVRTGARVANGYTF
TRBV7-9	TRBJ2-5	.	CASRAGNQETQYF
TRBV4-2	TRBJ1-1	.	CASSQGLDYTEAFF
TRBV7-2	TRBJ1-1	.	CASSLGQGALGTEAFF
TRBV2	TRBJ1-1	.	CASTPKSLLTEAFF
TRBV7-8	TRBJ1-2	.	CASSLQGQGSYGYTF
TRBV5-8	TRBJ2-7	.	CASSLDPNSGYEQYF
TRBV6-2/TRBV6-3	TRBJ2-7	.	CASSSYHRGEPYEQYF
TRBV5-5	TRBJ2-1	.	CASSLMSSGRNEQFF
TRBV11-1	TRBJ2-3	.	CASSLSGGAAEDTQYF
TRBV28	TRBJ1-2	.	CASSPGGESNYGYTF
TRBV5-1	TRBJ2-7	.	CASSWDRGNYEQYF
TRBV7-9	TRBJ1-4	.	CASSLTRQGGDEKLFF
TRBV9	TRBJ2-1	.	CASSQGGENEQFF
TRBV28	TRBJ2-1	.	CASSLGTSDMSRSYNEQFF
TRBV7-2	TRBJ2-1	.	CASSLAGEVREQFF
TRBV3-1/TRBV3-2	TRBJ1-2	.	CASSHLYGYTF
TRBV7-2	TRBJ1-3	.	CASSFRRTASQAGNTIYF
TRBV5-6	TRBJ1-6	.	CASSLDGSSYNSPLHF
TRBV19	TRBJ2-1	.	CASSEPGANEQFF
TRBV29-1	TRBJ2-1	.	CSVREGLVAEQFF
TRBV4-1	TRBJ2-4	.	CASSQDDGGSGKNIQYF
TRBV5-1	TRBJ2-1	.	CASSEEGQGALNEQFF
TRBV4-1	TRBJ1-2	.	CASSQYDARTNPEWYGYTF
TRBV5-1	TRBJ2-1	few	CASSLGTSSYNEQFF
TRBV5-1	TRBJ2-1	once	CASSSEGARTYNEQFF